The rows below give T cell receptor beta chains drawn from one sample of a study of graft-versus-host responses after intestinal transplantation. Their antigens remain unidentified. Profiling relied on immunoSEQ multiplex PCR, and the TCRdb table lists in-frame clones only, not all of them. The table lists tens of thousands of clones, over 70% of them singletons, with 0.39% in the top ten. The sequencing here drew on unstimulated CD4+ T cells sorted from spleen or lymph node cells, taken before transplant. Receptors originate from a human donor who was the organ donor for an intestinal transplant. The CDR3 runs from the conserved cysteine through the conserved F or W. The D gene is left open where the match is weak. Rows give clone size only sometimes, using once, few, many, or a class for an expanded clone.

>TRBV2|TRBJ2-5|few|NA
TGTGCCAGCACCCTTTCCGACAGGCGGGAGACCCAGTACTTC
CASTLSDRRETQYF
>TRBV7-2|TRBJ2-1|few|NA
TGTGCCAGCAGGTTGGGACTGAACAATGAGCAGTTCTTC
CASRLGLNNEQFF
>TRBV5-8|TRBJ2-1|NA|TRBD2
TGTGCCAGCAGCTTGTTCCGGGGGGGGAATGAGCAGTTCTTC
CASSLFRGGNEQFF
>TRBV29-1|TRBJ2-3|NA|TRBD2
TGCAGCGTTGAAACTAGCGGGGGGATCACAGATACGCAGTATTTT
CSVETSGGITDTQYF
>TRBV7-2|TRBJ2-5|NA|TRBD2
TGTGCCAGCAGCTCCCCGGGACTAGCGGGGGGGGCCCAGTACTTC
CASSSPGLAGGAQYF
>TRBV20-1|TRBJ1-2|NA|NA
TGCAGTGCGTGGCGGCCACCCACCTTC
CSAWRPPTF
>TRBV4-2|TRBJ1-6|NA|NA
TGTGCCAGCAGCCGCATCACAGGCGAAGCCTATAATTCACCCCTCCACTTT
CASSRITGEAYNSPLHF
>TRBV11-3|TRBJ2-1|NA|NA
TGTGCCAGCAGCCCGGGACAATACTCCTACAATGAGCAGTTCTTC
CASSPGQYSYNEQFF
>TRBV29-1|TRBJ1-3|NA|NA
TGCAGCGTTGGCACGAGCTCTGGAAACACCATATATTTT
CSVGTSSGNTIYF
>TRBV5-1|TRBJ1-6|NA|NA
TGCGCCAGCAGCGTGGGTTCCGCCAGAACTAATTCACCCCTCCACTTT
CASSVGSARTNSPLHF
>TRBV10-3|TRBJ1-2|NA|TRBD1
TGTGCCATCGGACAGGAGTACTATGGCTACACCTTC
CAIGQEYYGYTF
>TRBV6-6|TRBJ2-4|NA|NA
TGTGCCAGCAGTGGAACCTCAGGACTAGCCAAAAACATTCAGTACTTC
CASSGTSGLAKNIQYF
>TRBV7-6|TRBJ1-3|NA|NA
TGTGCCAGCAGCTCAGGGTTAACGGGAAACACCATATATTTT
CASSSGLTGNTIYF
>TRBV28|TRBJ2-6|few|NA
TGTGCCAGCAGCTACTCGGGTGTGACTCAATCTGGGGCCAACGTCCTGACTTTC
CASSYSGVTQSGANVLTF
>TRBV4-2|TRBJ1-2|once|NA
TGTGCCAGCAGCCAAGATAGTCGGGACACCTATGGCTACACCTTC
CASSQDSRDTYGYTF
>TRBV5-1|TRBJ2-1|NA|NA
TGCGCCAGCAGCCCCAATCGGGACTCCTACAATGAGCAGTTCTTC
CASSPNRDSYNEQFF
>TRBV1|TRBJ2-4|once|NA
TGCACCAGCAGCCAAGAAGAATGGGGCTATCCTCGGGCCAAAAACATTCAGTACTTC
CTSSQEEWGYPRAKNIQYF
>TRBV9|TRBJ2-3|NA|NA
TGTGCCAGCAGCTCAGATGCAGATACGCAGTATTTT
CASSSDADTQYF
>TRBV4-1|TRBJ1-1|NA|NA
TGCGCCAGCAGCCGGGTGGAGGGTTCTAGTATGAACACTGAAGCTTTCTTT
CASSRVEGSSMNTEAFF
>TRBV5-6|TRBJ1-4|NA|NA
TGTGCCAGCAGCTTGACAGCAACTAATGAAAAACTGTTTTTT
CASSLTATNEKLFF
>TRBV6-1|TRBJ2-1|NA|TRBD2
TGTGCCAGCAGTGCACGGGGGGGGCCGAGGAATGAGCAGTTCTTC
CASSARGGPRNEQFF
>TRBV23-1|TRBJ1-2|NA|NA
TGCGCCAGCAGTCAATCTCGTAGCGGGGGAACGGCGCCCTTTAGGTATGGCTACACCTTC
CASSQSRSGGTAPFRYGYTF
>TRBV4-1|TRBJ2-3|NA|TRBD2
TGCGCCAGCAGCAGGACTTTGGGACTAGCTGTAGATACGCAGTATTTT
CASSRTLGLAVDTQYF
>TRBV6-4|TRBJ2-2|NA|NA
TGTGCCAGTGGGACATCTAACACCGGGGAGCTGTTTTTT
CASGTSNTGELFF
>TRBV19|TRBJ1-3|few|TRBD1
TGTGCCTCATCGGACAGGGGCCGGATAAACACCATATATTTT
CASSDRGRINTIYF
>TRBV19|TRBJ2-1|NA|TRBD1
TGTGCCAGTAGTGCGACAGGGGGGGACTACAATGAGCAGTTCTTC
CASSATGGDYNEQFF
>TRBV6-6|TRBJ2-5|NA|TRBD1
TGTGCCAGCAGTTATTTGGGTTCGACAGGGGGTGTGACCCAGTACTTC
CASSYLGSTGGVTQYF
>TRBV4-1|TRBJ2-2|NA|TRBD2
TGCGCCAGCAGCCAAGATATGAGCGGGGGAGCCGGGGAGCTGTTTTTT
CASSQDMSGGAGELFF
>TRBV18|TRBJ2-4|once|TRBD2
TGTGCCAGCTCCCCCAGGGCTAGCGGGGGCGACCTAGCCAAAAACATTCAGTACTTC
CASSPRASGGDLAKNIQYF
>TRBV18|TRBJ1-1|NA|NA
TGTGCCAGCTCACCGGGGCAGGACGAAGCTTTCTTT
CASSPGQDEAFF
>TRBV7-9|TRBJ1-3|NA|TRBD1
TGTGCCAGCAGCTTGGGACAGGTAGACACCATATATTTT
CASSLGQVDTIYF
>TRBV10-1|TRBJ2-1|NA|NA
TGCGCCAGCAGCCGTGGCGGGATCTCCTACAATGAGCAGTTCTTC
CASSRGGISYNEQFF
>TRBV7-9|TRBJ1-6|few|NA
TGTGCCAGCAGCCTTAATGGGCTTGGCTCACCCCTCCACTTT
CASSLNGLGSPLHF